The rows below give T cell receptor beta chains drawn from one sample of a study of blood T cell repertoires in COVID-19. TCRdb's copy holds only in-frame clones and misses some; the assay was immunoSEQ multiplex PCR. The data show approximately 220,000 clones, with 70% to 90% seen just once and 7.4% held by the top ten. What was sequenced was PBMCs or T cells enriched from blood (not recorded which). These receptors were taken from a woman in her thirties or forties with acute COVID-19. CDR3s include the opening cysteine and the closing phenylalanine or tryptophan. The D gene is left open where the match is weak. Clone sizes are given selectively: once, few, many, or a class where the clone is expanded.

d_call	clone_size	v_call	j_call	cdr3_nt	cdr3_aa
TRBD2	few	TRBV10-1	TRBJ2-3	TGCGCCAGCAGTGACGGAGCGGGGGTTAGCACAGATACGCAGTATTTT	CASSDGAGVSTDTQYF
NA	NA	TRBV28	TRBJ1-5	TGTGCCAGCAGTTTGTTAGGGCAGGGGAGTCAGCCCCAGCATTTT	CASSLLGQGSQPQHF
NA	NA	TRBV9	TRBJ2-4	TGTGCCAGCAGCGTAGGAGTAGGGGGAGCCAAAAACATTCAGTACTTC	CASSVGVGGAKNIQYF
NA	NA	TRBV4-2	TRBJ1-6	TGTGCCAGCAGCCAAGAATTAGGGAGTCAAGGGGGTTCACCCCTCCACTTT	CASSQELGSQGGSPLHF
NA	once	TRBV28	TRBJ1-1	TGTGCCAGCAGTTTTCTCTCCCCCCCCGAAGCTTTCTTT	CASSFLSPPEAFF
NA	NA	TRBV20-1	TRBJ2-7	TGCAGTGCTCGTGCCGGGACGGAGGGAGACGAGCAGTACTTC	CSARAGTEGDEQYF
NA	NA	TRBV30	TRBJ2-7	TGTGCCTGGAGTCAACAGGGGGGGTCTTCCTACGAGCAGTACTTC	CAWSQQGGSSYEQYF
NA	NA	TRBV29-1	TRBJ1-2	TGCAGCGTCTTACTCTATGGCTACACCTTC	CSVLLYGYTF
TRBD1	NA	TRBV5-1	TRBJ2-1	TGCGCCAGCAGCTTGGGGGTTGGGGGACAGGGATCTTACAATGAGCAGTTCTTC	CASSLGVGGQGSYNEQFF
TRBD1	NA	TRBV5-1	TRBJ2-7	TGCGCCAGCAGCTTGGACGGGACAGGGTCCTACGAGCAGTACTTC	CASSLDGTGSYEQYF
TRBD1	NA	TRBV14	TRBJ2-7	TGTGCCAGCAGCCAAGGACAGGGGCGTCGTAACGAGCAGTACTTC	CASSQGQGRRNEQYF
TRBD1	NA	TRBV6-5	TRBJ1-1	TGTGCCAGCAGTTACTCTAGAAGGACAGGAGAAGCTTTCTTT	CASSYSRRTGEAFF
TRBD1	few	TRBV5-5	TRBJ2-7	TGTGCCAGCAGCAGCACCGGACAGGGAAGTGACGAGCAGTACTTC	CASSSTGQGSDEQYF
TRBD1	few	TRBV18	TRBJ1-1	TGTGCCAGCTCACCAGAAAGGCAGGGGGCGAAAGCTTTCTTT	CASSPERQGAKAFF
NA	NA	TRBV9	TRBJ1-3	TGTGCCAGCAGCGCCGTTTGGCAGTCTGGAAACACCATATATTTT	CASSAVWQSGNTIYF
NA	NA	TRBV15	TRBJ1-2	TGTGCCACCAGCAGAGTTCTCTCTGGGGGGAACTATGGCTACACCTTC	CATSRVLSGGNYGYTF
NA	many	TRBV4-1	TRBJ1-1	TGCGCCAGCAGAATGGGGAGAGGGAAGGAAGCTTTCTTT	CASRMGRGKEAFF
NA	NA	TRBV21-1	TRBJ1-1	TGTGCCAGCAGCCCAGGAGGGGCGCTGACGGGTTTTCGGGACACTGAAGCTTTCTTT	CASSPGGALTGFRDTEAFF
NA	NA	TRBV20-1	TRBJ2-1	TGCAGTGCTAGTGTGGAATCTCATCTCGGGAATGAGCAGTTCTTC	CSASVESHLGNEQFF
TRBD2	NA	TRBV11-2	TRBJ2-3	TGTGCCAGCAGCTTACCTTTAGCGGGGAGATTTGATACGCAGTATTTT	CASSLPLAGRFDTQYF
TRBD1	NA	TRBV11-3	TRBJ2-7	TGTGCCAGCAGTCCCCGGGACAGTTCTCCCTACGAGCAGTACTTC	CASSPRDSSPYEQYF
TRBD2	NA	TRBV4-2	TRBJ2-1	TGTGCCAGCAGCCAAGATGAAAAAGGGAGGGCGCAGTTCTTC	CASSQDEKGRAQFF
NA	NA	TRBV3-1/TRBV3-2	TRBJ2-5	TGTGCCAGCAGCCAGAACGACGGGCTTAGGGGGACCCAGTACTTC	CASSQNDGLRGTQYF
NA	NA	TRBV25-1	TRBJ2-3	TGTGCCAGCAGTGTCTTTAGCGGAAGCACAGATACGCAGTATTTT	CASSVFSGSTDTQYF
NA	NA	TRBV7-9	TRBJ2-5	TGTGCCAGCAGCTTTGGATGGCGGGAATTTGGAGAGACCCAGTACTTC	CASSFGWREFGETQYF
TRBD1	few	TRBV4-1	TRBJ1-1	TGCGCCAGCAGCCTTTCCGGGACAGGGGGTTTTGGTTCTGAAGCTTTCTTT	CASSLSGTGGFGSEAFF
NA	NA	TRBV4-1	TRBJ2-3	TGCGCCAGCAGCCTAAGCAGGGGGGCCAACACAGATACGCAGTATTTT	CASSLSRGANTDTQYF
TRBD1	NA	TRBV9	TRBJ2-2	TGTGCCAGCAGCCCTCCGGGACAGGGGGACCGAGGGGAGCTGTTTTTT	CASSPPGQGDRGELFF
NA	NA	TRBV18	TRBJ1-4	TGTGCCAGCTCACCACCGGCATGGGGCGAAAAACTGTTTTTT	CASSPPAWGEKLFF
TRBD1	NA	TRBV19	TRBJ2-7	TGTGCCAGTAGTACCGGGACAGGGCCCTACGAGCAGTACTTC	CASSTGTGPYEQYF
NA	NA	TRBV25-1	TRBJ1-6	TGTGCCAGCAGTGTCGGGACTGCTTATAATTCACCCCTCCACTTT	CASSVGTAYNSPLHF
NA	NA	TRBV5-1	TRBJ2-1	TGCGCCAGCAGCTTGTTCCCGGGTACCTACAATGAGCAGTTCTTC	CASSLFPGTYNEQFF
NA	few	TRBV3-1/TRBV3-2	TRBJ1-2	TGTGCCAGCAGCCAAGATGAGGCAGGGCGAAGCTACACCTTC	CASSQDEAGRSYTF
NA	NA	TRBV18	TRBJ2-7	TGTGCCAGCTCACCACCGCTCGCGAATTACGAGCAGTACTTC	CASSPPLANYEQYF
TRBD1	NA	TRBV5-8	TRBJ2-7	TGTGCCAGCAGCTTGGGACAGGGCGCCTACGAGCAGTACTTC	CASSLGQGAYEQYF
TRBD1	NA	TRBV30	TRBJ1-4	TGTGCCTGGAGTATGGGACAGGGGAGTGAAAAACTGTTTTTT	CAWSMGQGSEKLFF
TRBD1	NA	TRBV28	TRBJ2-2	TGTGCCAGCAGTTCCGGGACAGGGGGCACCGGGGAGCTGTTTTTT	CASSSGTGGTGELFF
NA	once	TRBV11-3	TRBJ2-7	TGTGCCAGCAGCCCTCCTACCCACTCCTACGAGCAGTACTTC	CASSPPTHSYEQYF
NA	NA	TRBV5-6	TRBJ1-5	TGTGCCAGCAGCTCTGGTCCGGGTTTCCCGACGGCCCAGCATTTT	CASSSGPGFPTAQHF
NA	few	TRBV5-6	TRBJ1-3	TGTGCCAGCAGCCTGCGCAGGGCCCCGATTGTGAAGTCTGGAAACACCATATATTTT	CASSLRRAPIVKSGNTIYF
NA	few	TRBV5-3	TRBJ2-1	TGTGCCAGAAGCTCCGTTCCGGGACTTTACAATGAGCAGTTCTTC	CARSSVPGLYNEQFF
NA	NA	TRBV5-1	TRBJ1-3	TGCGCCAGCAGCTTAGATGGCAGGGTGGAAGGAAACACCATATATTTT	CASSLDGRVEGNTIYF
NA	NA	TRBV28	TRBJ2-1	TGTGCCAGCAGCCAGGTTCGGAATGAGCAGTTCTTC	CASSQVRNEQFF
NA	NA	TRBV11-3	TRBJ1-1	TGTGCCAGCAGCTTTGGCGGGGCGGGGAACACTGAAGCTTTCTTT	CASSFGGAGNTEAFF
NA	NA	TRBV9	TRBJ2-3	TGTGCCAGCAGCGTAAGTCTAGTGGGCACAGATACGCAGTATTTT	CASSVSLVGTDTQYF
NA	NA	TRBV18	TRBJ2-3	TGTGCCAGCTCACGGGACTCCCCGGGGTGGACAGATACGCAGTATTTT	CASSRDSPGWTDTQYF
NA	NA	TRBV18	TRBJ1-4	TGTGCCAGCTCACTTATACCGGGACCGGGGGACGAAAAACTGTTTTTT	CASSLIPGPGDEKLFF